A selection of T cell receptor beta chains follows, all from one sample in a study of T-cell memory formation after mild COVID-19. TCRdb reanalysed the 5' RACE reads using MiXCR and keeps one entry per CDR3 protein. The data contain under 550,000 distinct CDR3 sequences, around 17% of them seen just once; the ten biggest clones take up 20% to 25%. The sample taken for sequencing was PBMCs or a T cell subset sorted from them (not recorded which). The source of these receptors is a man between 18 and 29 years old who had mild COVID-19 (a few samples of this study predate the infection). Cell type and time point are not known. CDR3s include the opening cysteine and the closing phenylalanine or tryptophan. A D gene is named only where the DNA matches it firmly. Clone size is shown for a subset of rows, as once, few, many or a class of expanded clone.

j_call,clone_size,cdr3_length,d_call,v_call,cdr3_aa,cdr3_nt
TRBJ2-3,.,13,.,TRBV20-1,CSAPRGHTDTQYF,TGCAGTGCTCCGCGGGGCCACACAGATACGCAGTATTTT
TRBJ1-6,.,16,.,TRBV2,CASSVDQSAYNSPLHF,TGTGCCAGCAGTGTGGATCAGAGCGCCTATAATTCACCCCTCCACTTT
TRBJ2-3,few,15,.,TRBV7-2,CASKAEGGMADTQYF,TGTGCCAGCAAGGCCGAGGGGGGGATGGCGGATACGCAGTATTTT
TRBJ1-5,few,15,TRBD1,TRBV6-6,CAVSPGQGSNQPQHF,TGTGCCGTGAGCCCGGGACAGGGGAGCAATCAGCCCCAGCATTTT
TRBJ1-2,.,12,.,TRBV6-5,CASRRDRQGYTF,TGTGCCAGCAGGCGAGACAGGCAGGGCTACACCTTC
TRBJ1-1,.,14,.,TRBV7-2,CASSQAGGSAEAFF,TGTGCCAGCAGCCAGGCGGGGGGCAGCGCTGAAGCTTTCTTT
TRBJ2-7,.,13,.,TRBV14,CASSQEGGHEQYF,TGTGCCAGCAGCCAAGAGGGCGGGCACGAGCAGTACTTC
TRBJ1-5,few,13,.,TRBV12-5,CASGPSSGQPQHF,TGTGCTAGTGGTCCCTCCTCTGGTCAGCCCCAGCATTTT
TRBJ1-3,.,12,.,TRBV7-8,CASSASGNTIYF,TGTGCCAGCAGCGCCAGTGGAAACACCATATATTTT
TRBJ1-3,.,17,.,TRBV11-2,CASSLDSTGGSGNTIYF,TGTGCCAGCAGCTTAGATTCTACAGGCGGGTCTGGAAACACCATATATTTT
TRBJ2-7,few,16,TRBD2,TRBV7-3,CASSLHRLAGSYEQYF,TGTGCCAGCAGCTTGCATAGGCTAGCGGGATCCTACGAGCAGTACTTC
TRBJ2-5,once,12,.,TRBV5-6,CASSSAPETQYF,TGTGCCAGCAGCTCGGCCCCAGAGACCCAGTACTTC
TRBJ2-4,.,18,.,TRBV6-5,CASSSDVIRDTAKNIQYF,TGTGCCAGCAGTTCCGACGTCATCCGGGACACTGCCAAAAACATTCAGTACTTC
TRBJ2-5,many,16,TRBD2,TRBV20-1,CSARDRPGGPSETQYF,TGCAGTGCTAGAGATCGACCGGGGGGGCCTAGTGAGACCCAGTACTTC
TRBJ1-1,few,14,TRBD1,TRBV5-1,CASSVDRGDTEAFF,TGCGCCAGCAGCGTGGACAGGGGGGATACTGAAGCTTTCTTT
TRBJ2-3,few,11,.,TRBV5-1,CASKGVDTQYF,TGCGCCAGCAAGGGTGTAGATACGCAGTATTTT
TRBJ2-4,few,17,.,TRBV4-1,CASSQGRPTGAKNIQYF,TGCGCCAGCAGCCAGGGACGACCGACGGGGGCCAAAAACATTCAGTACTTC
TRBJ2-3,few,15,.,TRBV28,CASSLSTSTGHSQYF,TGTGCCAGCAGTTTATCCACTTCGACAGGCCACTCACAGTATTTT
TRBJ2-5,.,16,TRBD1,TRBV12-3/TRBV12-4,CASSFHWTGLGETQYF,TGTGCCAGCAGTTTTCATTGGACAGGCCTCGGGGAGACCCAGTACTTC
TRBJ2-3,few,15,TRBD2,TRBV9,CASSVGTSGTDTQYF,TGTGCCAGCAGCGTCGGGACTAGCGGCACAGATACGCAGTATTTT
TRBJ1-1,.,14,.,TRBV7-9,CASSFPRQNTEAFF,TGTGCCAGCAGCTTTCCAAGGCAGAACACTGAAGCTTTCTTT
TRBJ2-5,many,13,TRBD1,TRBV10-3,CASSTGDQETQYF,TGTGCCTCGTCGACAGGGGACCAAGAGACCCAGTACTTC
TRBJ1-1,.,14,.,TRBV6-2/TRBV6-3,CASRNGGITTEAFF,TGTGCCAGCAGAAACGGCGGAATTACCACTGAAGCTTTCTTT
TRBJ2-7,.,12,TRBD1,TRBV29-1,CSVRGLPYEQYF,TGCAGCGTCAGGGGGCTTCCCTACGAGCAGTACTTC
TRBJ2-1,.,18,.,TRBV9,CASSVVGIGSLSYNEQFF,TGTGCCAGCAGCGTAGTGGGCATCGGGAGTCTGTCCTACAATGAGCAGTTCTTC
TRBJ1-1,few,15,.,TRBV18,CASSPDLGMNTEAFF,TGTGCCAGCTCACCGGATTTGGGAATGAACACTGAAGCTTTCTTT
TRBJ1-2,.,14,TRBD1,TRBV24-1,CATSDTTGDYGYTF,TGTGCCACCAGTGATACGACAGGGGACTATGGCTACACCTTC
TRBJ1-1,.,16,.,TRBV7-3,CASSPRVVTGNTEAFF,TGTGCCAGCAGCCCCCGAGTCGTGACGGGGAACACTGAAGCTTTCTTT
TRBJ2-7,few,16,.,TRBV7-2,CASSLGRRESSYEQYF,TGTGCCAGCAGCTTAGGCCGCAGGGAGAGCTCCTACGAGCAGTACTTC
TRBJ2-3,many,14,TRBD2,TRBV12-3/TRBV12-4,CAAAGGLVKDTQYF,TGTGCCGCCGCCGGGGGACTAGTCAAAGATACGCAGTATTTT
TRBJ1-1,few,15,TRBD1,TRBV5-1,CASSLPPDRDTEAFF,TGCGCCAGCAGCTTGCCCCCTGACAGGGACACTGAAGCTTTCTTT
TRBJ2-3,.,14,TRBD1,TRBV10-3,CAISQGARVDTQYF,TGTGCCATCAGTCAGGGGGCCCGGGTAGATACGCAGTATTTT
TRBJ2-6,.,16,.,TRBV6-5,CASSPYVLSGANVLTF,TGTGCCAGCTCCCCTTACGTCCTGTCTGGGGCCAACGTCCTGACTTTC
TRBJ2-1,.,12,.,TRBV3-1,CASSQGTVEQFF,TGTGCCAGCAGCCAAGGGACCGTTGAGCAGTTCTTC
TRBJ1-4,.,17,.,TRBV4-3,CASSPRRDSGSNEKLFF,TGCGCCAGCAGCCCCAGGCGAGACAGCGGAAGTAATGAAAAACTGTTTTTT
TRBJ2-3,.,13,.,TRBV6-1,CASMRQGTDTQYF,TGTGCCAGCATGAGACAGGGCACAGATACGCAGTATTTT
TRBJ2-7,few,14,.,TRBV12-3/TRBV12-4,CASSLAAGPYEQYF,TGTGCCAGCAGTTTAGCGGCAGGGCCCTACGAGCAGTACTTC
TRBJ2-1,.,13,.,TRBV12-3/TRBV12-4,CASSPGTADEQFF,TGTGCCAGCAGTCCCGGGACCGCTGATGAGCAGTTCTTC
TRBJ1-1,few,15,.,TRBV7-9,CASSLAGRRGAEAFF,TGTGCCAGCAGCTTAGCGGGGCGGCGCGGCGCTGAAGCTTTCTTT
TRBJ2-2,few,13,.,TRBV3-1,CASSRSDTGELFF,TGTGCCAGCAGCCGAAGTGACACCGGGGAGCTGTTTTTT